These T cell receptor beta chains were read from a single sample in a study of PD-1 blockade in classical Hodgkin lymphoma. TCRdb's table, derived via immunoSEQ multiplex PCR, lists solely in-frame clones and lacks some. Of about 150,000 clones in the sample, around 84% were seen once. This material consisted of peripheral blood mononuclear cells (PBMCs), taken before the second cycle of nivolumab. These TCRs come from a human donor with classical Hodgkin lymphoma. The CDR3 runs from the conserved cysteine through the conserved F or W. The order of the fields is J gene, clone size, V gene, D gene, CDR3 DNA, CDR3 protein. The D gene is left open where the match is weak. Clone size appears in some rows only: once, few, many, or a class for an expanded clone.

J: TRBJ1-5; size: few; V: TRBV5-4; D: .; DNA: TGTGCCAGCAGCTTGGGCGGGGGGCTACGGAGCAATCAGCCCCAGCATTTT; CDR3: CASSLGGGLRSNQPQHF
J: TRBJ1-1; size: .; V: TRBV5-1; D: .; DNA: TGCGCCAGCAGCTCCTGGATGAACACTGAAGCTTTCTTT; CDR3: CASSSWMNTEAFF
J: TRBJ1-1; size: once; V: TRBV18; D: TRBD1; DNA: TGTGCCAGCTCACCACGAACTCACCGGGACAGCAGAGCTTTCTTT; CDR3: CASSPRTHRDSRAFF
J: TRBJ2-5; size: .; V: TRBV4-2; D: .; DNA: TGTGCCAGCAGCCAAGGTGACAGTGGGGAGACCCAGTACTTC; CDR3: CASSQGDSGETQYF
J: TRBJ2-5; size: .; V: TRBV4-2; D: TRBD2; DNA: TGTGCCAGCAGCCAAGACCCAGCGGGAGAGCTGTACCAAGAGACCCAGTACTTC; CDR3: CASSQDPAGELYQETQYF
J: TRBJ2-5; size: .; V: TRBV7-6; D: .; DNA: TGTGCCAGCAGCTTAGAGTTAGGGAGTCGAGAGACCCAGTACTTC; CDR3: CASSLELGSRETQYF
J: TRBJ1-4; size: .; V: TRBV18; D: .; DNA: TGTGCCAGCTCACCATGGGGGGTTGCTAATGAAAAACTGTTTTTT; CDR3: CASSPWGVANEKLFF
J: TRBJ1-4; size: .; V: TRBV30; D: .; DNA: TGTGCCTGGGCAGGGGCACCTAATGAAAAACTGTTTTTT; CDR3: CAWAGAPNEKLFF
J: TRBJ2-3; size: .; V: TRBV7-9; D: TRBD2; DNA: TGTGCCAGCAGCCCCACAGAGCCCTTCCCTAGCGGGAGGGCCGCGTATTTT; CDR3: CASSPTEPFPSGRAAYF
J: TRBJ2-3; size: .; V: TRBV2; D: TRBD2; DNA: TGTGCCAGCGGGGGAGCGGGGGGCGGCCTGGATACGCAGTATTTT; CDR3: CASGGAGGGLDTQYF
J: TRBJ1-1; size: .; V: TRBV10-3; D: .; DNA: TGTGCCATCAGTGAGTCTGGCGGTAGGAACGCTGAAGCTTTCTTT; CDR3: CAISESGGRNAEAFF
J: TRBJ2-3; size: .; V: TRBV9; D: TRBD2; DNA: TGTGCCAGCAGCGTCGATAGCGGGAACACAGATACGCAGTATTTT; CDR3: CASSVDSGNTDTQYF
J: TRBJ2-4; size: .; V: TRBV19; D: .; DNA: TGTGCCAGTAGTAGAGGCCGGGGTCCAGGTACCAAAAACATTCAGTACTTC; CDR3: CASSRGRGPGTKNIQYF
J: TRBJ1-6; size: .; V: TRBV6-5; D: .; DNA: TGTGCCAGCAGTTACAATGGACTAGATAATTTACCCCTCCACTTT; CDR3: CASSYNGLDNLPLHF
J: TRBJ2-7; size: once; V: TRBV27; D: TRBD1; DNA: TGTGCCAGCAGTCCGCTACAGGGGGCTGGGTCCTACGAGCAGTACTTC; CDR3: CASSPLQGAGSYEQYF
J: TRBJ2-1; size: .; V: TRBV7-3; D: TRBD2; DNA: TGTGCCAGCAGCCTCGGACTAGCGGATGAGCAGTTCTTC; CDR3: CASSLGLADEQFF
J: TRBJ1-5; size: .; V: TRBV19; D: TRBD1; DNA: TGTGCCAGTAGTATATACCCGACAGGGGGATATAGCAATCAGCCCCAGCATTTT; CDR3: CASSIYPTGGYSNQPQHF
J: TRBJ2-5; size: .; V: TRBV18; D: TRBD1; DNA: TGTGCCAGCTCACCCCTAAGGACAGGGCCTCAAGAGACCCAGTACTTC; CDR3: CASSPLRTGPQETQYF
J: TRBJ2-2; size: .; V: TRBV5-6; D: TRBD1; DNA: TGTGCCAGCAGCTTTGAAAGGGGGCTCGCGAACACCGGGGAGCTGTTTTTT; CDR3: CASSFERGLANTGELFF
J: TRBJ2-7; size: once; V: TRBV28; D: .; DNA: TGTGCCAGCAGTTTATCAGTCACAGCTCAGCAGTACTTC; CDR3: CASSLSVTAQQYF